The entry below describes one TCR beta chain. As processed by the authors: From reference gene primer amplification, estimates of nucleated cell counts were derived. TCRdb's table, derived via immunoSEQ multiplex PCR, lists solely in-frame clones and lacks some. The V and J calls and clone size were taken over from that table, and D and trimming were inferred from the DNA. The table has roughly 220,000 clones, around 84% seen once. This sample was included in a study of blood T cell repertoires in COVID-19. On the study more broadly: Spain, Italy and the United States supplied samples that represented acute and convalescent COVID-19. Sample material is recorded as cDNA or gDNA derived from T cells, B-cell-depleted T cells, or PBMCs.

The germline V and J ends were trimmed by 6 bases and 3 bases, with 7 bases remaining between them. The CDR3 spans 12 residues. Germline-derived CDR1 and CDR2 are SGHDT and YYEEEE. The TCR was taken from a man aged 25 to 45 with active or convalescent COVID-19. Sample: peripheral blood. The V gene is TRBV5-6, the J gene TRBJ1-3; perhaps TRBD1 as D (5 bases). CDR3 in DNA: TGTGCCAGCACAGGGCTTGGAAACACCATATATTTT. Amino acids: CASTGLGNTIYF.